This T cell receptor beta chain was sequenced during a study of blood T cell repertoires in COVID-19. The CDR3 consists of 14 residues. Germline assignment: CDR1 SEHNR and CDR2 FQNEAQ (reference sequence). V was cut by 0 bases and J by 6 bases, with 11 bases left in between. TCRdb's table, derived via immunoSEQ multiplex PCR, lists solely in-frame clones and lacks some. Of 200,000 to 300,000 clones listed, approximately 84% are singletons. The specimen sequenced was PBMCs or T cells enriched from blood (not recorded which). This TCR was sampled from a man aged 40-55 years who had recovered from COVID-19. This chain connects TRBV7-9 to TRBJ1-1; no firm D call. DNA of the CDR3: TGTGCCAGCAGCTTAGCAATGGTCAGCGCTGAAGCTTTCTTT. It encodes CASSLAMVSAEAFF.